This entry is about one TCR beta chain. The antigen remains unidentified. Regarding treatment: 10-day PBMC culture with coronavirus spike peptide pools or control peptides (ViraFEST assay). Cultured CD4+ T cells had their DNA profiled by the Oncomine TCR Beta short-read assay. TCRdb recomputed calls from the PCR reads with MiXCR, one row per CDR3 protein. The sample lists about 11,000 distinct CDR3 sequences; over 60% were seen once. Germline V CDR1 and CDR2: SNHLY, FYNNEI. The trim removed 8 bases at V and 5 bases at J, leaving 6 bases unmatched. The CDR3 covers 13 residues. The sample is drawn from a study of vaccination and CD4 T cells after COVID-19.

This receptor was obtained from a human donor who had recovered from COVID-19. The sample consisted of CD4+ T cells from blood, cultured in vitro. J is TRBJ2-3 and V is TRBV2; TRBD2 aligns across 8 bases. The CDR3 DNA sequence: TGTGCCAGCTCGGGGGGGAAGTTAGATACGCAGTATTTT. Translating it yields CASSGGKLDTQYF.